Below, one T cell receptor beta chain is given with its context. The antigen is unknown. The data originate from a study of PD-1 blockade in classical Hodgkin lymphoma. Findings of the study overall: The causes of the repertoire differences, possibly disease activity or prior therapy, remain undefined.

Relapse was seen in all patients after autologous stem cell transplantation, and brentuximab vedotin exposure was variable. Generated by immunoSEQ multiplex PCR, the TCRdb table keeps only in-frame clones and is missing some. The sample lists about 22,000 clones; 65% to 75% were seen once. The material was peripheral blood mononuclear cells (PBMCs), obtained at baseline. The receptor's source is a human donor with classical Hodgkin lymphoma.

The CDR3 spells CASNTLSSTGELFF. CDR3 sequence (DNA): TGTGCCAGCAATACCTTATCGAGCACCGGGGAGCTGTTTTTT. This chain connects TRBV9 to TRBJ2-2; D not certain. CDR1 SGDLS and CDR2 YYNGEE come from the germline V gene. The CDR3 sequence is 14 residues long. Deletions cut 6 bases from V and 4 bases from J, with 13 bases between. Drawing the rest from reference TRBV9 and TRBJ2-2, the complete variable domain is DSGVTQTPKHLITATGQRVTLRCSPRSGDLSVYWYQQSLDQGLQFLIQYYNGEERAKGNILERFSAQQFPDLHSELNLSSLELGDSALYFCASNTLSSTGELFFGEGSRLTVL.